The 2 T cell receptor beta chains presented below share a single source sample, sequenced in a study of T cell responses to AZD1222 COVID-19 vaccine. The assay was immunoSEQ multiplex PCR, and TCRdb's table has in-frame clones only and misses some. The sample lists approximately 100,000 clones, just under 90% seen once, with roughly 12% in the top ten. The source was peripheral blood, collected on day 0 of AZD1222 vaccination. Every receptor here comes from an adult in good health.

The chain couples TRBV7-3 to TRBJ2-1, with 10 positions matching TRBD2. Germline V gives CDR1 SGHTA, CDR2 FQGTGA. There are 15 residues in the CDR3. J was trimmed by 1 base and V by 6 bases; bases with no gene match: 3. In DNA, the CDR3 is TGTGCCAGCAGTCCTAGCGGGGGATCCTACAATGAGCAGTTCTTC. It is translated as CASSPSGGSYNEQFF. The whole variable domain, remainder taken from reference TRBV7-3 and TRBJ2-1, is GAGVSQTPSNKVTEKGKYVELRCDPISGHTALYWYRQSLGQGPEFLIYFQGTGAADDSGLPNDRFFAVRPEGSVSTLKIQRTERGDSAVYLCASSPSGGSYNEQFFGPGTRLTVL.

For the CDR3, the DNA is TGTGCCAGCAGCATGGGGGCTGGGATACTTTCACCCCTCCACTTT. Its protein is CASSMGAGILSPLHF. This sequence joins TRBV5-4 and TRBJ1-6, with D possibly matching TRBD1 (6 bases). CDR1 is SGHNT, CDR2 YYREEE, per germline (reference sequence). V lost 4 bases, J lost 9 bases, and 17 bases lay in between. The CDR3 runs to 15 residues.